Following are 16 T cell receptor beta chains from one sample sequenced in a study of identical twins. From the 5' RACE reads, TCRdb called clonotypes with MiXCR, one entry per CDR3 protein. The sample has under 900,000 distinct CDR3 sequences; roughly 18% are singletons. These data also featured in a second study, about T cells expressing NK-cell markers.

The sequenced sample consisted of PBMCs. All receptors come from a woman aged 18-30 years in good health.

This clonotype was found a few times. J is TRBJ2-1 and V is TRBV30, with a weak D call TRBD2 (6 bases). Trimming stripped 3 bases from V and 0 bases from J, with 12 bases between. Per germline, CDR1 GTSNPN and CDR2 SVGIG (reference sequence). The CDR3 spans 15 residues. CDR3 nucleotide sequence: TGTGCCTGGAGGGGTAGCGGAGCCTCCTACAATGAGCAGTTCTTC. The encoded protein is CAWRGSGASYNEQFF.

The chain joins TRBV9 to TRBJ2-1, with D tentatively TRBD1 (5 bases). Per the germline V gene, CDR1 is SGDLS and CDR2 is YYNGEE. The CDR3 sequence is 13 residues long. V was shortened by 5 bases and J by 7 bases, with 13 bases between the two germline ends. The CDR3 loop is CASSTTVGNEQFF. CDR3 sequence (DNA): TGTGCCAGCAGTACGACAGTTGGAAATGAGCAGTTCTTC.

This clonotype turned up a few times. The chain recombines TRBV7-9 with TRBJ1-2; no firm D call. Trimming stripped 4 bases from V and 4 bases from J, with 22 bases between. This CDR3 is built from 17 residues. Looked up from germline, CDR1 is SEHNR and CDR2 is FQNEAQ (reference sequence). CDR3 sequence (DNA): TGTGCCAGCAGCTCTTGGGAGGGATCAGCCTTCATCTATGGCTACACCTTC. Protein product: CASSSWEGSAFIYGYTF.

V usage is TRBV12-3 or TRBV12-4 and J usage is TRBJ1-1; D is unresolved. Trimming cost V 7 bases and J 2 bases, with 14 bases left between them. The CDR3 length is 14 residues. In DNA, the CDR3 is TGTGCCAGCACCCCGTTGGGCCTCAACACTGAAGCTTTCTTT. Protein product: CASTPLGLNTEAFF.

This clonotype showed up just a few times. The genes are TRBV20-1 and TRBJ2-1; 10 positions agree with TRBD2. The CDR3 length is 14 residues. The V gene end was trimmed by 4 bases and the J gene end by 7 bases; junction bases not matched to a gene: 7. Germline loops: CDR1 DFQATT, CDR2 SNEGSKA (reference sequence). The CDR3 region is CSANSGRKANEQFF. In DNA form, the CDR3 reads TGCAGTGCTAATAGCGGGAGGAAGGCGAATGAGCAGTTCTTC.

V is TRBV5-1 and J is TRBJ1-5; D uncertain. V was trimmed by 0 bases and J by 5 bases, leaving 9 bases between them. The CDR3 is 14 amino acids. From germline, CDR1 is SGHRS and CDR2 YFSETQ. The CDR3 sequence is CASSLAPQDQPQHF. CDR3 coding DNA: TGCGCCAGCAGCTTGGCCCCGCAGGATCAGCCCCAGCATTTT.

This clonotype was observed a few times. This chain connects TRBV20-1 to TRBJ2-1; no firm D call. The CDR3 is 12 residues long. Trimming left V 3 bases short and J 5 bases short, with 8 bases between. Germline V gene data show CDR1 as DFQATT and CDR2 as SNEGSKA (reference sequence). The CDR3 here is CSASGRDNEQFF. The CDR3 nucleotides are TGCAGTGCTAGCGGGCGCGACAATGAGCAGTTCTTC.

This clonotype was seen only a few times. This chain connects TRBV15 to TRBJ2-2; tentatively, D is TRBD1 (6 bases). Germline CDR1 LNHNV, CDR2 YYDKDF (reference sequence). The germline V and J ends were trimmed by 2 bases and 3 bases, with 13 bases remaining between them. This CDR3 is 16 amino acids long. The CDR3 is CATSRSPGAYTGELFF. CDR3 nucleotides: TGTGCCACCAGCAGATCTCCAGGGGCCTACACCGGGGAGCTGTTTTTT.

This clonotype has only a few counts. The gene calls are TRBV6-5 and TRBJ2-1, with D uncertain. Germline CDR1 MNHEY, CDR2 SVGAGI. The V end lost 2 bases, the J end lost 10 bases, and 12 bases lay between the germline ends. The CDR3 is 13 amino acids. Here the CDR3 DNA reads TGTGCCAGCAGTTACGGCCCTTTGGGCGAGCAGTTCTTC. Translated, it gives CASSYGPLGEQFF.

This clonotype was seen a handful of times. The chain couples TRBV15 to TRBJ2-2, with 9 bases identical to TRBD1. Germline trimming cut 0 bases from V and 6 bases from J; bases unmatched to any gene: 11. The CDR3 runs 18 residues. CDR1 is LNHNV and CDR2 is YYDKDF in the germline V gene (reference sequence). The CDR3 DNA follows: TGTGCCACCAGCAGAGATCTCTTCCGGGACAGGGACGCCGGGGAGCTGTTTTTT. It codes for CATSRDLFRDRDAGELFF.

This clonotype was observed a few times. The V gene is TRBV5-1, the J gene TRBJ1-1; weak D call: TRBD1 (5 bases). V lost 3 bases to trimming and J lost 6 bases, with 12 bases between them. This CDR3 spans 13 amino acids. Germline values: CDR1 SGHRS, CDR2 YFSETQ. Here the CDR3 DNA reads TGCGCCAGCAGCTGGGGGGGAAGCGCTGAAGCTTTCTTT. It encodes CASSWGGSAEAFF.

This clonotype was found a few times. This sequence joins TRBV20-1 and TRBJ2-4; TRBD2 matches at 10 bases. V trimming: 4 bases; J trimming: 2 bases; junction bases outside the gene matches: 5. The germline V gene encodes CDR1 DFQATT and CDR2 SNEGSKA (reference sequence). The CDR3 is 15 residues long. CDR3 bases: TGCAGTGCTAACGGACTAGCGGACTCCAAAAACATTCAGTACTTC. It yields the protein CSANGLADSKNIQYF.

V gene TRBV20-1 combines with J gene TRBJ2-2; 7 nucleotides align to TRBD1. Germline trimming cut 1 base from V and 4 bases from J; bases unmatched to any gene: 9. The V gene's germline CDR1 is DFQATT and CDR2 SNEGSKA (reference sequence). The CDR3 consists of 16 residues. CDR3 DNA sequence: TGCAGTGCTAGAGGTTCTAGACAGGGCAGCACCGGGGAGCTGTTTTTT. Protein product: CSARGSRQGSTGELFF.

Concerning this clonotype: Germline is not matched at one junction end, which may reflect a read error. The chain combines TRBV7-2 with TRBJ2-1; 9 bases are a match to TRBD2. CDR1 is SGHTA and CDR2 is FQGNSA in the germline V gene. CDR3 size: 15 residues. The CDR3 is CASSFRTSAEISGVF. In DNA, the CDR3 is TGTGCCAGCAGCTTTAGGACTAGCGCGGAGATCAGCGGGGTCTTC.

In its sample, this clonotype was seen a few times. The chain links TRBV20-1 to TRBJ2-1, with a weak D call TRBD2 (6 bases). This CDR3 has 10 residues. Trimming left V 5 bases short and J 15 bases short, with 14 bases between. Germline CDR1 reads DFQATT; CDR2 reads SNEGSKA (reference sequence). The CDR3 DNA sequence: TGCAGTGCTTACGGGACTCCGCCGTTCTTC. It specifies CSAYGTPPFF.

This chain connects TRBV6-5 to TRBJ1-5; D may be TRBD1 (5 bases). Per germline, CDR1 MNHEY and CDR2 SVGAGI. The CDR3 covers 12 residues. V was cut by 7 bases and J by 4 bases, with 8 bases left in between. CDR3 region: CASNRLNQPQHF. CDR3 DNA: TGTGCCAGCAACAGGCTTAATCAGCCCCAGCATTTT.